This T cell receptor (beta chain) was identified in a study of CD8 T cells in ankylosing spondylitis. General study points: Prior literature has documented some motif variants in synovial fluid and blood from reactive arthritis. Ankylosing spondylitis blood seemed to carry a telltale TCR beta motif made of fewer than ten highly homologous variants.

By quantitative 5'-RACE with molecular barcodes, the TCR beta libraries were made. TCRdb re-derived calls from the 5' RACE reads in MiXCR, one entry per CDR3 protein. The profile covers about 160,000 distinct CDR3 sequences, with around a tenth appearing a single time and around 15% taken by the ten largest. V was cut by 0 bases and J by 7 bases, with 8 bases left in between. This CDR3 contains 13 residues. Looked up from germline, CDR1 is LGHNA and CDR2 is YNFKEQ. This clonotype came up a few times. Its antigen is not identified. Sequencing was done on a sample of blood, either unsorted or a sorted T cell fraction (not recorded which). The origin of this receptor is a female donor with ankylosing spondylitis or in good health (not recorded which). This rearrangement joins TRBV4-2 to TRBJ2-3; possible D gene TRBD1, 5 bases. The chain's CDR3 is CASSQEGVNTQYF. CDR3 DNA: TGTGCCAGCAGCCAAGAAGGGGTAAATACGCAGTATTTT.